Listed here is a single T cell receptor beta chain. The sample comes from a study of blood T cell repertoires in COVID-19. Membership in each cohort depended on participant-reported clinical history. In Cohort 3, a recovered donor had either two negative PCRs, clearance, or symptom resolution. The protocol was immunoSEQ multiplex PCR, while the TCRdb copy is restricted to in-frame clones and leaves out a portion. The table has fewer than 400,000 clones, more than 90% seen once. CDR3 length: 15 amino acids. Germline lookup yields CDR1 MDHEN and CDR2 SYDVKM. V was clipped by 2 bases and J by 6 bases; unmatched bases: 6.

The rearrangement joins TRBV28 to TRBJ1-5; 8 bases match TRBD1. The sequence was obtained from a young woman who had recovered from COVID-19. The sequenced sample was PBMCs or T cells enriched from blood (not recorded which). DNA of the CDR3: TGTGCCAGCAGTTTACAGGGGGCTAAAGGTCAGCCCCAGCATTTT. It yields the protein CASSLQGAKGQPQHF.